This T cell receptor beta chain was sequenced in a study of T-cell memory formation after mild COVID-19. Study findings and constraints: There were some responding clones in pre-infection memory, which suggested that cross-reactive memory had joined. Contracting CD4+ clones sat mainly in CM and EM; CD8+ in EMRA. Clones shrinking between day 15 and 85 showed a balanced CD4/CD8 split, and those that grew later tilted toward CD4+.

From 5'RACE with constant-segment primers came TCR alpha and TCR beta cDNA libraries that carried sample barcodes and UMIs. TCRdb reprocessed the 5' RACE reads with MiXCR, giving one entry per CDR3 protein. The sample has 150,000 to 200,000 distinct CDR3 sequences; 13% to 15% are singletons. Looked up from germline, CDR1 is GTSNPN and CDR2 is SVGIG (reference sequence). The CDR3 runs 13 residues. V was trimmed by 3 bases and J by 4 bases, leaving 13 bases between them. This clonotype was detected only a few times. Its antigen remains unknown. The material sequenced was PBMCs or a T cell subset sorted from them (not recorded which). The clonotype was recovered from an adult woman who had mild COVID-19 (a few samples of this study predate the infection). Cell type and time point are not known. V is TRBV30 and J is TRBJ2-7, with D possibly TRBD1 on 6 matching bases. As DNA, the CDR3 is TGTGCCTGGAGCCGTCAGACAGGATACGAGCAGTACTTC. Residues: CAWSRQTGYEQYF.